A selection of T cell receptor beta chains follows, all from one sample in a study of T cell repertoires in cytomegalovirus infection. TCRdb fed the reads into MiXCR, producing one record per CDR3 protein. Counted here are fewer than 700,000 distinct CDR3 sequences, approximately 24% occurring once; the ten biggest clones make up less than 9.5%. What was sequenced was CD8+ T cells from PBMCs. The receptors derive from a human donor in good health (CMV status not recorded). Some clones in this sample may be carry-over from other donors' samples. CDR3s include the opening cysteine and the closing phenylalanine or tryptophan. A D gene is named only where the DNA matches it firmly.

J | V | D | CDR3
TRBJ2-3 | TRBV7-3 | NA | CASSLRGPLNTDTQYF
TRBJ1-1 | TRBV7-9 | NA | CASSLGGSEAFF
TRBJ1-4 | TRBV7-2 | NA | CASSLVPGDEKLFF
TRBJ2-1 | TRBV5-5 | TRBD1 | CASSWDRGDNEQFF
TRBJ2-3 | TRBV5-3 | TRBD2 | CASSSSGGAYSTDTQYF
TRBJ2-2 | TRBV27 | NA | CASSPVDRPQWAGELFF
TRBJ2-1 | TRBV6-1 | TRBD2 | CASRGTSGVSYNEQFF
TRBJ2-1 | TRBV7-8 | TRBD1 | CASSPGTGAGNEQFF
TRBJ2-7 | TRBV29-1 | NA | CSVRTHSYEQYF
TRBJ1-3 | TRBV2 | NA | CASSPAVSGNTIYF
TRBJ2-5 | TRBV6-2/TRBV6-3 | TRBD2 | CASSPLGLAGGHETQYF
TRBJ1-5 | TRBV7-9 | NA | CASSSTSSNQPQHF
TRBJ2-3 | TRBV7-9 | NA | CASSAPLTGEFPDTQYF
TRBJ2-2 | TRBV7-9 | TRBD2 | CASSSLAGPNTGELFF
TRBJ2-1 | TRBV7-9 | NA | CASSQGYGGRGEQFF
TRBJ2-1 | TRBV19 | TRBD2 | CAVSGLAAMEQFF
TRBJ2-1 | TRBV5-5 | NA | CASSLKAMDNEQFF
TRBJ2-1 | TRBV12-3/TRBV12-4 | NA | CASSFGVLGEQFF
TRBJ2-5 | TRBV27 | TRBD2 | CASGAGGLETQYF
TRBJ2-3 | TRBV28 | TRBD1 | CASSLGGQGARDTQYF
TRBJ2-3 | TRBV6-1 | NA | CASSLGTSPTDTQYF
TRBJ2-3 | TRBV7-2 | TRBD2 | CASSSPERGAGLYTQYF
TRBJ1-1 | TRBV10-3 | NA | CAISESKGYTEAFF
TRBJ2-5 | TRBV11-3 | TRBD2 | CASSLRLALTHETQYF
TRBJ1-1 | TRBV20-1 | NA | CSARGGIVGFTEAFF
TRBJ2-1 | TRBV9 | TRBD1 | CASSALQGVKLYNEQFF
TRBJ2-7 | TRBV6-5 | NA | CASSYSRQGSYEQYF
TRBJ1-2 | TRBV29-1 | NA | CSVEMRYGYTF
TRBJ1-4 | TRBV7-9 | NA | CASSSQGEKLFF
TRBJ2-2 | TRBV6-6 | NA | CAAGSTGELFF
TRBJ2-7 | TRBV7-9 | NA | CVSSPQRWSF
TRBJ1-2 | TRBV29-1 | NA | CSARDGNYYGYTF
TRBJ2-2 | TRBV2 | TRBD2 | CASTRPLAGGQNTGELFF
TRBJ2-6 | TRBV5-5 | NA | CASSSNPGTAPGNVLTF
TRBJ2-2 | TRBV7-8 | TRBD1 | CASSVRTGSGGGELFF
TRBJ2-5 | TRBV27 | NA | CASSFFYGLETQYF
TRBJ1-1 | TRBV12-3/TRBV12-4 | TRBD1 | CASNRGWDTEAFF
TRBJ2-7 | TRBV7-1 | NA | CASSRSTWVNSHEQYF
TRBJ1-4 | TRBV14 | NA | CASSQGPHEYELFF
TRBJ2-1 | TRBV10-3 | TRBD2 | CAIGGGGLEQFF
TRBJ2-7 | TRBV5-5 | TRBD1 | CASSLEGTGPYEQYF
TRBJ2-1 | TRBV7-8 | TRBD1 | CASSLPGQIYNEQFF
TRBJ2-1 | TRBV28 | NA | CASSLGGFDDEQFF
TRBJ2-2 | TRBV27 | TRBD2 | CASSLLAGTSAGELFF
TRBJ1-1 | TRBV29-1 | NA | CSVVATEPMNTEAFF
TRBJ1-1 | TRBV6-6 | TRBD1 | CASSLTQGLDTEAFF
TRBJ2-3 | TRBV7-2 | TRBD2 | CASTLGSGGSSTDTQYF
TRBJ1-2 | TRBV29-1 | TRBD1 | CSVVQGEDVGRGYTF
TRBJ2-7 | TRBV6-1 | NA | CASSERTVGAYEQYF
TRBJ2-7 | TRBV7-9 | NA | CASSQPSGTRGKYEQYF
TRBJ1-5 | TRBV7-9 | NA | CASSSGQVPNQPQHF
TRBJ2-3 | TRBV19 | NA | CASSTSPDTQYF
TRBJ2-5 | TRBV4-2 | TRBD1 | CASSQGWTGVQETQYF
TRBJ2-1 | TRBV29-1 | TRBD1 | CSVEGQGSSYNEQFF
TRBJ2-2 | TRBV7-8 | TRBD1 | CASSPSYGQGAYTGELFF
TRBJ1-2 | TRBV29-1 | NA | CSVEGGGYYGYTF
TRBJ2-5 | TRBV10-2 | NA | CASSELVAVYQETQYF
TRBJ2-5 | TRBV27 | TRBD1 | CASSLPGQGRETQYF
TRBJ2-1 | TRBV2 | TRBD2 | CADTSSGTYNEQFF
TRBJ2-3 | TRBV2 | TRBD2 | CANVAGGSTDTQYF